This passage covers 23 T cell receptor beta chains from one sample sequenced in a study of cytomegalovirus exposure and HLA in healthy donors. Data came from immunoSEQ multiplex PCR; TCRdb stores just in-frame clones and leaves some out. The sample shows roughly 80,000 clones, roughly 93% of them seen only once. Material: PBMCs. These receptors came from a man younger than 45 in good health and CMV-seronegative.

The chain has TRBV19 and TRBJ2-6, with D perhaps matching TRBD2 (5 bases). Looked up from germline, CDR1 is LNHDA and CDR2 is SQIVND (reference sequence). This CDR3 comprises 16 residues. V gave up 1 base and J gave up 4 bases, with 11 bases separating them. The CDR3 is CASSIGRGIGANVLTF. DNA of the CDR3: TGTGCCAGTAGTATAGGTCGGGGAATCGGGGCCAACGTCCTGACTTTC.

V is TRBV15 and J is TRBJ1-5; D is unresolved. This CDR3 is 12 amino acids long. Germline V gene lookup returns CDR1 LNHNV and CDR2 YYDKDF (reference sequence). Trimming cost V 0 bases and J 7 bases, with 4 bases left between them. The CDR3 here is CATSRDQQPQHF. CDR3 nucleotides: TGTGCCACCAGCAGAGATCAGCAGCCCCAGCATTTT.

The chain couples TRBV20-1 to TRBJ2-7; TRBD1 aligns across 10 bases. V lost 5 bases, J lost 6 bases, and 1 base stayed unmatched. The germline V gene has CDR1 DFQATT and CDR2 SNEGSKA (reference sequence). This CDR3 is 11 amino acids long. The CDR3 protein is CSADRGLEQYF. In nucleotides, the CDR3 is TGCAGTGCTGACAGGGGGCTCGAGCAGTACTTC.

V and J are TRBV6-4 and TRBJ2-3; D is perhaps TRBD2 (5 bases). The CDR3 spans 15 residues. The V and J ends lost 4 bases and 4 bases respectively, with 15 bases between them. Germline-derived CDR1 and CDR2 are MRHNA and SNTAGT. CDR3 sequence (DNA): TGTGCCAGCAGTGTAGATCGGGGAGAAGCAGATACGCAGTATTTT. Translation: CASSVDRGEADTQYF.

CDR3 sequence (DNA): TGTGCCAGCAGCTTTGCTGGACAGACGAACACCGGGGAGCTGTTTTTT. Residues: CASSFAGQTNTGELFF. The chain employs TRBV7-9 and TRBJ2-2; D is possibly TRBD1 (6 bases). CDR3 length equals 16 residues. Between the trimmed V and J ends, which lost 3 bases and 0 bases, there was a span of 11 bases. CDR1 SEHNR and CDR2 FQNEAQ come from the germline V gene (reference sequence).

V is TRBV29-1 and J is TRBJ1-2, with TRBD1 matching over 10 bases. J gave up 5 bases and V 5 bases, and 11 bases lay outside the gene matches. The CDR3 runs 15 residues. Germline CDR1 SQVTM, CDR2 ANQGSEA. This CDR3 is CSVNGQGEFGYGYTF. In nucleotides, the CDR3 is TGCAGCGTTAACGGACAGGGGGAGTTTGGGTATGGCTACACCTTC.

The chain recombines TRBV5-1 with TRBJ2-7, with 7 bases identical to TRBD1. The CDR3 runs to 14 residues. From germline, CDR1 is SGHRS and CDR2 YFSETQ. Trimming removed 0 bases from V and 4 bases from J; junction bases left unmatched: 4. The CDR3 nucleotides are TGCGCCAGCAGCTTGGTAGGGGGCTTGTACGAGCAGTACTTC. It yields the protein CASSLVGGLYEQYF.

The chain has TRBV7-6 and TRBJ2-3; 11 bases map to TRBD1. Looked up from germline, CDR1 is SGHVS and CDR2 is FNYEAQ. The CDR3 is 16 residues long. The junction had 9 bases not matched to a gene; V was cut back by 6 bases and J by 4 bases. The CDR3 sequence: CASSYRPGQGADTQYF. For the CDR3, the DNA is TGTGCCAGCAGTTATCGGCCGGGACAGGGGGCAGATACGCAGTATTTT.

This clone was seen only a few times. The V gene is TRBV4-1, the J gene TRBJ2-7; D perhaps matches TRBD2 (5 bases). V lost 0 bases, J lost 3 bases, and 15 bases lay in between. The CDR3 contains 16 residues. The germline V gene has CDR1 MGHRA and CDR2 YSYEKL. CDR3 in DNA: TGCGCCAGCAGCCAAGAGGCGGGCCAGTCAATCTACGAGCAGTACTTC. It encodes CASSQEAGQSIYEQYF.

This chain connects TRBV5-1 to TRBJ2-7; 8 positions agree with TRBD1. The CDR3 contains 16 residues. Germline V gene sequence: CDR1 SGHRS, CDR2 YFSETQ. J was trimmed by 7 bases and V by 3 bases; bases with no gene match: 15. The CDR3 DNA reads TGCGCCAGCAGCTCCCAACCGGGACAGGCCTCCTGGGAGCAGTACTTC. The encoded protein is CASSSQPGQASWEQYF.

This chain uses TRBV7-9 with TRBJ1-1, with 9 bases fitting TRBD1. CDR3 length: 15 amino acids. V shed 5 bases, J shed 2 bases, and the junction held 6 bases outside the gene matches. Germline V gives CDR1 SEHNR, CDR2 FQNEAQ (reference sequence). The CDR3 reads CASSNRDRVNTEAFF. In DNA, the CDR3 is TGTGCCAGCAGCAACCGGGACAGGGTCAACACTGAAGCTTTCTTT. The variable domain in full, completed from reference TRBV7-9 and TRBJ1-1, reads DTGVSQNPRHKITKRGQNVTFRCDPISEHNRLYWYRQTLGQGPEFLTYFQNEAQLEKSRLLSDRFSAERPKGSFSTLEIQRTEQGDSAMYLCASSNRDRVNTEAFFGQGTRLTVV.

This sequence joins TRBV4-1 and TRBJ2-4, with 11 positions matching TRBD1. The CDR3 has 20 amino acids. Germline loops: CDR1 MGHRA, CDR2 YSYEKL. The junction had 14 bases not matched to a gene; V was cut back by 4 bases and J by 0 bases. The CDR3 DNA is TGCGCCAGCAGCCTGGCGTCGGGACAGGGGGGGGTGATAGCCAAAAACATTCAGTACTTC. It translates to CASSLASGQGGVIAKNIQYF.

The chain carries TRBV7-3 and TRBJ2-1; 9 positions agree with TRBD2. This CDR3 is built from 13 residues. The J segment lost 4 bases and the V segment lost 6 bases, leaving 1 base of the junction unmatched. Germline loops: CDR1 SGHTA, CDR2 FQGTGA. The CDR3 is CASSSGSYNEQFF. CDR3 DNA: TGTGCCAGCAGTAGCGGGAGTTACAATGAGCAGTTCTTC.

The chain combines TRBV10-3 with TRBJ1-6, with 8 positions matching TRBD1. This CDR3 is 13 amino acids long. The V and J ends lost 6 bases and 8 bases, in that order; junction bases with no gene match: 3. Germline V lookup: CDR1 ENHRY, CDR2 SYGVKD. This chain's CDR3 is CAISDRGDSPLHF. The DNA for the CDR3 is TGTGCCATCAGCGACAGGGGCGATTCACCCCTCCACTTT.

This rearrangement joins TRBV29-1 to TRBJ2-1; D not resolved. V was trimmed by 8 bases and J by 5 bases, leaving 10 bases between them. The CDR3 is 11 residues long. Germline V gives CDR1 SQVTM, CDR2 ANQGSEA. CDR3 region: CSLGLDNEQFF. Written as DNA, the CDR3 is TGCAGCCTTGGTCTTGACAATGAGCAGTTCTTC.

The chain combines TRBV6-5 with TRBJ2-7; 7 bases are a match to TRBD1. CDR3 length: 13 amino acids. The V gene's germline CDR1 is MNHEY and CDR2 SVGAGI. With V trimmed by 5 bases and J by 4 bases, 5 bases remained unmatched. The CDR3 spells CASSPGTAYEQYF. CDR3 sequence (DNA): TGTGCCAGCAGTCCCGGGACAGCATACGAGCAGTACTTC.

The rearrangement uses TRBV5-6 and TRBJ2-2; TRBD1 matches at 8 bases. J gave up 7 bases and V 2 bases, and 4 bases lay outside the gene matches. Germline V gene data show CDR1 as SGHDT and CDR2 as YYEEEE. The CDR3 extends over 14 amino acids. CDR3 in DNA: TGTGCCAGCAGCTTCAGGGGGCATGACGGGGAGCTGTTTTTT. Its translation is CASSFRGHDGELFF. The full variable domain, with the rest looked up from reference TRBV5-6 and TRBJ2-2, is DAGVTQSPTHLIKTRGQQVTLRCSPKSGHDTVSWYQQALGQGPQFIFQYYEEEERQRGNFPDRFSGHQFPNYSSELNVNALLLGDSALYLCASSFRGHDGELFFGEGSRLTVL.

This chain joins TRBV5-5 and TRBJ1-1; D is perhaps TRBD1 (6 bases). Trimming took 2 bases from V and 7 from J, leaving 18 bases between them. Germline CDR1 SGHKS, CDR2 YYEKEE (reference sequence). CDR3 size: 15 residues. The DNA of the CDR3 is TGTGCCAGCAGCTTCCGTCAGGGGAGCGGCGTTGAAGCTTTCTTT. This gives the protein CASSFRQGSGVEAFF.

V is TRBV7-2 and J is TRBJ2-7, with 11 bases identical to TRBD2. CDR3 size: 18 residues. The germline gives CDR1 SGHTA, CDR2 FQGNSA. V shed 5 bases, J shed 5 bases, and the junction held 17 bases outside the gene matches. The CDR3 region is CASSRGARASGGLHEQYF. CDR3 nucleotides: TGTGCCAGCAGCCGGGGAGCGAGGGCTAGCGGGGGGCTCCACGAGCAGTACTTC.

This chain uses TRBV27 with TRBJ1-5; weak D call: TRBD1 (5 bases). From germline, CDR1 is MNHEY and CDR2 SMNVEV (reference sequence). The CDR3 runs 14 residues. The V end was cut by 2 bases, the J end by 9 bases, with 14 bases between. CDR3 nucleotide sequence: TGTGCCAGCAGTTTACACGGGGCGGGAGTGCCCCAGCATTTT. Translating it yields CASSLHGAGVPQHF.

V usage is TRBV5-1 and J usage is TRBJ2-7, with D possibly TRBD1 on 5 matching bases. Trimming removed 4 bases at V and 5 bases at J, with 13 bases between. CDR1 SGHRS and CDR2 YFSETQ come from the germline V gene. CDR3 length: 13 amino acids. The CDR3 region has the DNA TGCGCCAGCAGCCGGCAGGGCCCCGACGAGCAGTACTTC. As protein: CASSRQGPDEQYF. The variable domain in full, with the rest retrieved from reference TRBV5-1 and TRBJ2-7, is KAGVTQTPRYLIKTRGQQVTLSCSPISGHRSVSWYQQTPGQGLQFLFEYFSETQRNKGNFPGRFSGRQFSNSRSEMNVSTLELGDSALYLCASSRQGPDEQYFGPGTRLTVT.

This clone was seen more than once but under ten times. The J gene is TRBJ1-4, the V gene TRBV19; no definite D call. The CDR3 has 13 amino acids. Germline V gene lookup returns CDR1 LNHDA and CDR2 SQIVND (reference sequence). With 6 bases removed from V and 5 bases from J, the gap between germline ends came to 10 bases. The CDR3 DNA reads as TGTGCCAGTAGGGAGCCCCTGAATGAAAAACTGTTTTTT. This sequence encodes CASREPLNEKLFF.

The genes are TRBV5-1 and TRBJ1-1, with D hard to call. The CDR3 spans 22 residues. V was pared by 4 bases and J by 2 bases, with 36 bases between. Germline values: CDR1 SGHRS, CDR2 YFSETQ. The CDR3 nucleotides are TGCGCCAGCAGCAATCTCCGGCCGACCACTTCGCGAGCTAGCGATCCTAACACTGAAGCTTTCTTT. Residues: CASSNLRPTTSRASDPNTEAFF.